This T cell receptor beta chain was identified during a study of OX40 agonist ivuxolimab in advanced cancers. Study-wide results and caveats: Doses of 0.1 to 3.0 mg/kg were accompanied by clonal expansion of CD4+ and CD8+ blood T cells by week 6.

This CDR3 region has 18 residues. From germline, CDR1 is GTSNPN and CDR2 SVGIG (reference sequence). Trimming removed 1 base from V and 0 bases from J, with 19 bases in between. Assay used: immunoSEQ multiplex PCR; TCRdb lists only in-frame clones, some missing. The sample carries 35,000 to 40,000 clones, roughly 82% recorded once. Regarding this clone: Its target is not known.

This sample comprised CD4+ or CD8+ T cells sorted from blood, obtained in a trial of the OX40 agonist ivuxolimab. The genes are TRBV30 and TRBJ1-5, with D perhaps TRBD1 (5 bases). The TCR sequence derives from an adult with an advanced solid tumor such as melanoma, head and neck, liver or kidney cancer. The DNA of the CDR3 is TGTGCCTGGAGTGGACGGGGCGAGAGAAGATATAGCAATCAGCCCCAGCATTTT. It specifies CAWSGRGERRYSNQPQHF.